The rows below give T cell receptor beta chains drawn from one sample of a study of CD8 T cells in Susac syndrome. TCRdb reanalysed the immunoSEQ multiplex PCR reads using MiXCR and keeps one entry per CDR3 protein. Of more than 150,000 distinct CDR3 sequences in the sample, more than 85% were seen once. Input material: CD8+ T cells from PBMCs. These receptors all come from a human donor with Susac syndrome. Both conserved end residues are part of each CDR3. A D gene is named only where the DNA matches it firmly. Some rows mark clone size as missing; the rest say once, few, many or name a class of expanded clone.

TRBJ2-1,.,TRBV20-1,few,TGCAGTGCTAGCGGCCTATACAATGAGCAGTTCTTT,CSASGLYNEQFF
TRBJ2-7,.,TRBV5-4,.,TGTGCCAGCAGCCTGGATGGGGGAGGAGGAAATCCTGGCTACGAGCAGTACTTC,CASSLDGGGGNPGYEQYF
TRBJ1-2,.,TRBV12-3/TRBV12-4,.,TGTGCCAGCAGTTCGCCCCCAGTAGGCTATGGCTACACCTTC,CASSSPPVGYGYTF
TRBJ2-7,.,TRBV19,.,TGTGCCAGTAGTATCGGCGGACTCGGGAGCTACGAGCAGTACTTC,CASSIGGLGSYEQYF
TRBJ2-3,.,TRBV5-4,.,TGTGCCAGCAGCGTGGGCCTTCAGACTAGCACAGATACGCAGTATTTT,CASSVGLQTSTDTQYF
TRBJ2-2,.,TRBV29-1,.,TGCAGCGTTCTGGTTCCGCGGGGCGTCACCGGGGAGCTGTTTTTT,CSVLVPRGVTGELFF
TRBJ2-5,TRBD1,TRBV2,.,TGTGCCAGCAGCGGGACAGGTATATTACAAGAGACCCAGTACTTC,CASSGTGILQETQYF
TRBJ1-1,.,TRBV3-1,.,TGTGCCAGCAGCCAAGTTGGTCACTCGTTCATGAACACTGAAGCTTTCTTT,CASSQVGHSFMNTEAFF
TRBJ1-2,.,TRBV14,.,TGTGCCAGCAGCCAATCGGGGTCTGGCTACACCTTC,CASSQSGSGYTF
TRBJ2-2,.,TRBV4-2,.,TGTGCCAGCAGCCAAGAAAAGGAAACCGGGGAGCTGTTTTTT,CASSQEKETGELFF
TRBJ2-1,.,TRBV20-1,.,TGCAGTGCTAGAGACCCCCCGCGAGGGATAGTTAACAATGAGCAGTTCTTC,CSARDPPRGIVNNEQFF
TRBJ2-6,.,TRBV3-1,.,TGTGCCAGCACCCTCGTCGGGGGTTATCGGCCTGGGGCCAACGTCCTGACTTTC,CASTLVGGYRPGANVLTF
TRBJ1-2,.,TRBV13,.,TGTGCCAGCAGCTTAGGCACAGGGAGTAGCTATGGCTACACCTTC,CASSLGTGSSYGYTF
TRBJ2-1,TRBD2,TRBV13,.,TGTGCCAGCAGCCCGACTAGACTAGCGGGGGTCAATGAGCAGTTCTTC,CASSPTRLAGVNEQFF
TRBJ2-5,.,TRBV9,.,TGTGCCAGCAGCCCGTGGGGGTCCCAAGAGACCCAGTACTTC,CASSPWGSQETQYF
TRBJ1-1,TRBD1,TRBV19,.,TGTGCCACGAACAGGGGTCCTACTGAAGCTTTCTTT,CATNRGPTEAFF
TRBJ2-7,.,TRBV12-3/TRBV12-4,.,TGTGCCAGCTCCCTGGCCAGGGGCAGGGACGAGCAGTACTTC,CASSLARGRDEQYF
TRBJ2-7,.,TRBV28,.,TGTGCCAGCAGTTTACAGGGCCTTAGCTCCTACGAGCAGTACTTC,CASSLQGLSSYEQYF
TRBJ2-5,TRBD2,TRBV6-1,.,TGTGCCAGCGAGGGGCGGGGGACCTTGACCCAGTACTTC,CASEGRGTLTQYF
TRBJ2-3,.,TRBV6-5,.,TGTGCCAGCAGTTCGCTAGTGAAAACAGATACGCAGTATTTT,CASSSLVKTDTQYF
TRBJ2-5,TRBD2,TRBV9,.,TGTGCCAGCAGCGTTGCTAGCGGGGGAGAGACCCAGTACTTC,CASSVASGGETQYF
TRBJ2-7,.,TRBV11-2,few,TGTGCCAGCAGCTTTAATTCCTACGAGCAGTACTTC,CASSFNSYEQYF
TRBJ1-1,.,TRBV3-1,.,TGTGCCAGCAGTCCTTTCATGGGCCCTGGGAACACTGAAGCTTTCTTT,CASSPFMGPGNTEAFF
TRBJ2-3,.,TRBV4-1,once,TGCGCCAGCAGCCAAGAAGGGAAATCCACAGATACGCAGTATTTT,CASSQEGKSTDTQYF
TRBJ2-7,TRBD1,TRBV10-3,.,TGTGCCATCAGGGGAACAGGGGTATCCTACGAGCAGTACTTC,CAIRGTGVSYEQYF
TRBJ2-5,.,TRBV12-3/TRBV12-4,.,TGTGCCAGCAGTTTATGGGTAAAGGAGACCCAGTACTTC,CASSLWVKETQYF
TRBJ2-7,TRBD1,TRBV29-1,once,TGCAGCGTTGACTCAGGGGGCGAGCAGTACTTC,CSVDSGGEQYF
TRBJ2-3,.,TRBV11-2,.,TGTGCCAGCAGCCTCCAAGCAGGAACAGATACGCAGTATTTT,CASSLQAGTDTQYF
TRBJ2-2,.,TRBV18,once,TGTGCCAGCTCACTACAAGACAGTTCGAACACCGGGGAGCTGTTTTTT,CASSLQDSSNTGELFF
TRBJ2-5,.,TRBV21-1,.,TGTGCCAACCTTTTCCCGACTGGAAACCAGACCCAGTACTTC,CANLFPTGNQTQYF
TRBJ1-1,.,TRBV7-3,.,TGTGCCAGCAGCCTCGCGGAGGCCACTGAAGCTTTCTTT,CASSLAEATEAFF
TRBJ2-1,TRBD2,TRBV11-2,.,TGTGCCAGCAGCCGACCTGGGCGAGCGGGGGAATACAATGAGCAGTTCTTC,CASSRPGRAGEYNEQFF
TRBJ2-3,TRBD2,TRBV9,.,TGTGCCAGCAGCGTAGAATCTAGCGGGGGGGCGGATACGCAGTATTTT,CASSVESSGGADTQYF
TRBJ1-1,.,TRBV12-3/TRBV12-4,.,TGTGCCAGCAGTTTAGCCCCGGGATCAGCTTTCTTT,CASSLAPGSAFF
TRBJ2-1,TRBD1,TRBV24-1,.,TGTGCCACCAGTGATGTTACAGGGGGCAATGAGCAGTTCTTC,CATSDVTGGNEQFF
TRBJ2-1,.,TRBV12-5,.,TGTGCTAGTGGTTTGGTACTTGCTGCGGGATACAATGAGCAGTTCTTC,CASGLVLAAGYNEQFF
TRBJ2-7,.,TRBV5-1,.,TGCGCCAGCAGCTTGTCGGGGCCCACCTACGAGCAGTACTTC,CASSLSGPTYEQYF
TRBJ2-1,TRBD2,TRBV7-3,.,TGTGCCAGCAGCTCCGGACTAGCGGAGTACAATGAGCAGTTCTTC,CASSSGLAEYNEQFF
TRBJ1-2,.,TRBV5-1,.,TGCGCCAGCAGCTTGGAGTTGGGGTTTAACTATGGCTACACCTTC,CASSLELGFNYGYTF
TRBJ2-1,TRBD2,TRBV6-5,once,TGTGCCAGCAGTTACGGGCTAGCGGGGGTGGACAATGAGCAGTTCTTC,CASSYGLAGVDNEQFF
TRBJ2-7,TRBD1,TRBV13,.,TGTGCCAGCAGCTCGCCCGGGACAGGGCCAACCTACGAGCAGTACTTC,CASSSPGTGPTYEQYF
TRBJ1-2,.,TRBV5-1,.,TGCGCCAGCAGCTTGCTAGGGGAAGCTAACTATGGCTACACCTTC,CASSLLGEANYGYTF
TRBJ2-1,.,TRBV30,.,TGTGCCTGGAGTCTCCAGGGTGAACAGTTCTTC,CAWSLQGEQFF
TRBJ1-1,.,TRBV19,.,TGTGCCAGTAGTATATTTGGCGGCATGAACACTGAAGCTTTCTTT,CASSIFGGMNTEAFF
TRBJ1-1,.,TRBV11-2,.,TGTGCCAGCAGCCCTTCGGCTTACCCTAACACTGAAGCTTTCTTT,CASSPSAYPNTEAFF
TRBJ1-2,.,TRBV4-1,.,TGCGCCAGCAGCATTGGACCTGGACAGACGTCTAACTATGGCTACACCTTC,CASSIGPGQTSNYGYTF
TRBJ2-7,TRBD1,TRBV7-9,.,TGTGCCAGCAGCAAAGGGGACAGGGTACACGAGCAGTACTTC,CASSKGDRVHEQYF
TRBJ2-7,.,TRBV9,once,TGTGCCAGCAGCGTGGCCATTACCGAAACCTACGAGCAGTACTTC,CASSVAITETYEQYF